A selection of T cell receptor beta chains follows, all from one sample in a study of vaccination effects on CD4 cells after COVID-19. No antigen has been assigned to these receptors. Assay: immunoSEQ multiplex PCR; the TCRdb copy retains only in-frame clones and omits some. The sample gives 50,000 to 75,000 clones, about 72% of which show up once; approximately 22% is in the top ten. This specimen consisted of CD4+ T cells from PBMCs cultured without peptide, obtained before COVID-19 vaccination. Receptors originate from a human donor who had a prior SARS-CoV-2 infection. CDR3s include the opening cysteine and the closing phenylalanine or tryptophan. D genes are given only for firm matches. A row's size may be missing; if present it is once, few, many or a size class.

TRBV30	TRBJ2-2	TRBD2	few	CAWSFGLGDTGELFF	TGTGCCTGGAGTTTTGGACTAGGCGACACCGGGGAGCTGTTTTTT
TRBV30	TRBJ1-6	TRBD1	once	CASDRGDSPLHF	TGTGCCTCAGACAGGGGGGATTCACCCCTCCACTTT
TRBV25-1	TRBJ2-5	NA	NA	CASSTGAGPQETQYF	TGTGCCAGCAGCACCGGAGCAGGACCACAAGAGACCCAGTACTTC
TRBV19	TRBJ2-7	TRBD2	NA	CASGRGGSSYEQYF	TGTGCCAGTGGCCGGGGGGGATCCTCCTACGAGCAGTACTTC
TRBV10-3	TRBJ1-1	NA	many	CAISDNIQPRQSTEAFF	TGTGCCATCAGTGACAATATACAACCAAGACAGAGCACTGAAGCTTTCTTT
TRBV11-3	TRBJ2-3	TRBD2	NA	CASSSTLGLAGTDTQYF	TGTGCCAGCAGCTCCACTTTAGGACTAGCGGGCACGGATACGCAGTATTTT
TRBV11-2	TRBJ2-5	TRBD1	NA	CASSRQGVRETQYF	TGTGCCAGCAGCCGCCAGGGGGTTCGGGAGACCCAGTACTTC
TRBV4-3	TRBJ2-1	NA	NA	CASRERAWSDEQFF	TGCGCCAGCAGGGAGCGGGCGTGGAGCGATGAGCAGTTCTTC
TRBV5-1	TRBJ2-7	NA	NA	CASSLVVGDGYEQYF	TGCGCCAGCAGCTTGGTGGTAGGGGATGGCTACGAGCAGTACTTC
TRBV21-1	TRBJ1-6	NA	NA	CASSIYSSYNSPLHF	TGTGCCAGCAGCATTTACAGCTCCTATAATTCACCCCTCCACTTT
TRBV5-1	TRBJ1-5	NA	few	CASRPQPNQPQHF	TGCGCCAGCCGCCCGCAGCCCAATCAGCCCCAGCATTTT
TRBV6-4	TRBJ2-2	NA	few	CASNPRGYRNTGELFF	TGTGCCAGCAACCCCCGGGGCTATAGGAACACCGGGGAGCTGTTTTTT
TRBV10-3	TRBJ2-3	NA	few	CAIMGLGPPMYF	TGTGCCATCATGGGTCTGGGTCCCCCCATGTATTTT
TRBV2	TRBJ1-2	TRBD1	NA	CATKGNRGVGGYTF	TGTGCCACCAAAGGGAACAGGGGAGTGGGCGGCTACACCTTC
TRBV12-5	TRBJ2-7	NA	few	CASGLVLGDGDYEQYF	TGTGCTAGTGGTTTGGTACTGGGGGACGGGGACTACGAGCAGTACTTC
TRBV29-1	TRBJ1-1	NA	NA	CSGAGGNTEAFF	TGCAGCGGCGCTGGTGGGAACACTGAAGCTTTCTTT
TRBV7-2	TRBJ2-7	TRBD2	NA	CASSARTSTSEQYF	TGTGCCAGCAGCGCAAGGACTAGCACATCCGAGCAGTACTTC
TRBV5-5	TRBJ2-5	TRBD2	NA	CASSLGLAGWQETQYF	TGTGCCAGCAGCTTGGGACTAGCGGGGTGGCAAGAGACCCAGTACTTC
TRBV12-3/TRBV12-4	TRBJ1-3	NA	NA	CASSFPGNTIYF	TGTGCCAGCAGTTTCCCAGGAAACACCATATATTTT